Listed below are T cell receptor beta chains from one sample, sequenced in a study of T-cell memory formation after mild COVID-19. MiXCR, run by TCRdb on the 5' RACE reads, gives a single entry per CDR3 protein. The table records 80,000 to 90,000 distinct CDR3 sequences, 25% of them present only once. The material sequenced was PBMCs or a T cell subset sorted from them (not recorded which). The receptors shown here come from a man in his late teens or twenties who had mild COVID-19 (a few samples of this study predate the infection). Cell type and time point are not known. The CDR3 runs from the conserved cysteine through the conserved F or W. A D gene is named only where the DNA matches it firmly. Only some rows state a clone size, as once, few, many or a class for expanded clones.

CASSSPVNNEQFF	TGTGCCAGCAGCTCCCCCGTTAACAATGAGCAGTTCTTC	NA	NA	TRBJ2-1	TRBV7-3	13
CASSMTENGELFF	TGTGCCAGTAGTATGACCGAGAACGGGGAGCTGTTTTTT	NA	NA	TRBJ2-2	TRBV19	13
CASSWVGETQYF	TGTGCCAGCAGTTGGGTGGGGGAGACCCAGTACTTC	few	NA	TRBJ2-5	TRBV6-2/TRBV6-3	12
CASSGDRAVDTQYF	TGTGCCAGCAGTGGGGACAGGGCGGTCGATACGCAGTATTTT	few	TRBD1	TRBJ2-3	TRBV6-2/TRBV6-3	14
CASSFGGSGELFF	TGTGCCAGCAGTTTCGGGGGGTCCGGGGAGCTGTTTTTT	few	TRBD2	TRBJ2-2	TRBV5-4	13
CASSLARDRLNRGELFF	TGTGCCAGCAGCTTAGCCCGGGACAGGCTCAATAGGGGGGAGCTGTTTTTT	NA	TRBD1	TRBJ2-2	TRBV7-8	17
CASSETGGNSPLHF	TGTGCCAGCAGCGAGACAGGGGGAAATTCACCCCTCCACTTT	NA	TRBD1	TRBJ1-6	TRBV7-9	14
CASSRDTQYF	TGTGCCAGCAGCAGAGATACGCAGTATTTT	NA	NA	TRBJ2-3	TRBV7-9	10
CASSQVSLLGGELFF	TGCGCCAGCAGCCAAGTTAGTCTACTCGGCGGGGAGCTGTTTTTT	few	NA	TRBJ2-2	TRBV4-1	15
CASSFLVLAGANVLTF	TGTGCCAGCAGCTTTCTGGTTTTGGCCGGGGCCAACGTCCTGACTTTC	few	NA	TRBJ2-6	TRBV7-9	16
CASSLFGEKLFF	TGTGCCAGCAGCTTGTTCGGGGAAAAACTGTTTTTT	few	NA	TRBJ1-4	TRBV11-2	12
CASSQELGPETQYF	TGCGCCAGCAGCCAAGAACTGGGGCCGGAGACCCAGTACTTC	NA	NA	TRBJ2-5	TRBV4-3	14
CASSLLQGAANEKLFF	TGTGCCAGCAGCCTACTACAGGGGGCAGCTAATGAAAAACTGTTTTTT	many	TRBD1	TRBJ1-4	TRBV5-6	16
CASSQGLAGEQYF	TGTGCCAGCAGCCAGGGACTAGCAGGCGAGCAGTACTTC	NA	TRBD2	TRBJ2-7	TRBV3-1	13
CSVWRGNEQFF	TGCAGCGTTTGGAGGGGGAATGAGCAGTTCTTC	NA	NA	TRBJ2-1	TRBV29-1	11
CASSTTIYSEQFF	TGTGCCAGCAGCACCACCATTTACAGTGAGCAGTTCTTC	NA	NA	TRBJ2-1	TRBV14	13
CASSPTYSTEAFF	TGTGCCAGCAGCCCCACATACAGTACTGAAGCTTTCTTT	NA	NA	TRBJ1-1	TRBV5-6	13
CSARDRSSGLYGYTF	TGCAGTGCTAGAGATCGTTCCTCCGGGCTCTACGGCTACACCTTC	NA	NA	TRBJ1-2	TRBV20-1	15